These T cell receptor beta chains were read from a single sample in a study of a mutant IDH1 vaccine in newly diagnosed glioma. Repertoires were generated with immunoSEQ multiplex PCR, while TCRdb's copy carries only in-frame clones and drops some. Of 60,000 or so clones listed, around 80% are singletons. The antigens for these receptors are not known. The sequencing used PBMCs, collected from a glioma patient whose treatment included an IDH1 peptide vaccine. Receptors originate from a woman aged 45 to 65 with glioma. Each CDR3 is given with its conserved first and last residue. Each record gives: D gene, V gene, clone size, J gene, CDR3 DNA, CDR3 protein. A D gene is named only where the DNA matches it firmly. Some rows have no size entry. The others give once, few or many, or a class for an expanded clone.

d_gene: TRBD1
v_gene: TRBV30
abundance: .
j_gene: TRBJ1-2
CDR3nt: TGTGCCTGGAGTGTAACCCCCGCAGGGGGCGGTGGCTACACCTTC
CDR3aa: CAWSVTPAGGGGYTF

d_gene: TRBD1
v_gene: TRBV4-1
abundance: .
j_gene: TRBJ1-1
CDR3nt: TGCGCCAGCAGCCCCTGGACAGGACAGAACACTGAAGCTTTCTTT
CDR3aa: CASSPWTGQNTEAFF

d_gene: TRBD2
v_gene: TRBV29-1
abundance: .
j_gene: TRBJ2-3
CDR3nt: TGCAGCGTGGCCACTAGCGGTGGTAGCACAGATACGCAGTATTTT
CDR3aa: CSVATSGGSTDTQYF

d_gene: .
v_gene: TRBV4-1
abundance: .
j_gene: TRBJ1-3
CDR3nt: TGCGCCAGCAGCCAAGACCCCCCGGGGTTCACTGGAAACACCATATATTTT
CDR3aa: CASSQDPPGFTGNTIYF

d_gene: .
v_gene: TRBV20-1
abundance: once
j_gene: TRBJ1-4
CDR3nt: TGCAGTGCCCACTTTAATGAAAAACTGTTTTTT
CDR3aa: CSAHFNEKLFF

d_gene: .
v_gene: TRBV6-1
abundance: .
j_gene: TRBJ2-3
CDR3nt: TGTGCCAGCAGTGAATACGGCTTCCCTAGCACAGATACGCAGTATTTT
CDR3aa: CASSEYGFPSTDTQYF

d_gene: TRBD1
v_gene: TRBV7-2
abundance: .
j_gene: TRBJ1-2
CDR3nt: TGTGCCAGCAGCTTAGTCGGAATCTCGGGACAGGGAGTCTATGGCTACACCTTC
CDR3aa: CASSLVGISGQGVYGYTF

d_gene: TRBD1
v_gene: TRBV6-5
abundance: .
j_gene: TRBJ1-1
CDR3nt: TGTGCCAGCAGTTTGGGACAGGGCGGCACTGAAGCTTTCTTT
CDR3aa: CASSLGQGGTEAFF

d_gene: .
v_gene: TRBV2
abundance: few
j_gene: TRBJ1-1
CDR3nt: TGTGCCAGCACGGTCGGCAGGTTGAACACTGAAGCTTTCTTT
CDR3aa: CASTVGRLNTEAFF

d_gene: .
v_gene: TRBV30
abundance: .
j_gene: TRBJ2-7
CDR3nt: TGTGCCTGGAGTGGGGGAGGGGGGGCCTACGAGCAGTACTTC
CDR3aa: CAWSGGGGAYEQYF

d_gene: .
v_gene: TRBV5-1
abundance: .
j_gene: TRBJ1-6
CDR3nt: TGCGCCAGCAGCTTGGAAAGGGGGAATTCACCCCTCCACTTT
CDR3aa: CASSLERGNSPLHF

d_gene: .
v_gene: TRBV13
abundance: .
j_gene: TRBJ2-7
CDR3nt: TGTGCCACCTCCTTACCCTCCTACGAGCAGTACTTC
CDR3aa: CATSLPSYEQYF

d_gene: TRBD1
v_gene: TRBV11-2
abundance: .
j_gene: TRBJ2-7
CDR3nt: TGTGCCAGCAGCTTAGAAGGGGGCCGATCCTACGAGCAGTACTTC
CDR3aa: CASSLEGGRSYEQYF

d_gene: TRBD1
v_gene: TRBV2
abundance: .
j_gene: TRBJ1-4
CDR3nt: TGTGCCAGCAGTTCCGGGACAGGGGATGAAAAACTGTTTTTT
CDR3aa: CASSSGTGDEKLFF

d_gene: .
v_gene: TRBV6-1
abundance: .
j_gene: TRBJ1-4
CDR3nt: TGTGCCAGCAACGGCAACTCGGAGTCCCTGTTTTTT
CDR3aa: CASNGNSESLFF

d_gene: .
v_gene: TRBV7-3
abundance: .
j_gene: TRBJ1-2
CDR3nt: TGTGCCAGCAGCAACGGTGGGGGTTACTATGGCTACACCTTC
CDR3aa: CASSNGGGYYGYTF

d_gene: .
v_gene: TRBV27
abundance: .
j_gene: TRBJ2-7
CDR3nt: TGTGCCAGCAGAAATAAGGGGGGCACCCTATCTGGAGAGCAGTACTTC
CDR3aa: CASRNKGGTLSGEQYF

d_gene: TRBD2
v_gene: TRBV9
abundance: .
j_gene: TRBJ2-3
CDR3nt: TGTGCCAGCAGCGTAGATGGCGGGGGGGTCGGGCAGTATTTT
CDR3aa: CASSVDGGGVGQYF

d_gene: TRBD2
v_gene: TRBV5-1
abundance: .
j_gene: TRBJ2-2
CDR3nt: TGCGCCAGCAGCGGGACTAGTCGTGACGGGGAGCTGTTTTTT
CDR3aa: CASSGTSRDGELFF

d_gene: .
v_gene: TRBV4-2
abundance: .
j_gene: TRBJ1-1
CDR3nt: TGTGCCAGCAGCCAAGATAGCGCGGGACCCGTATCTGAAGCTTTCTTT
CDR3aa: CASSQDSAGPVSEAFF

d_gene: TRBD1
v_gene: TRBV4-1
abundance: few
j_gene: TRBJ1-2
CDR3nt: TGCGCCAGCAGCCAAGAGGGAGGACAGGGCGGCTATGGCTACACCTTC
CDR3aa: CASSQEGGQGGYGYTF

d_gene: .
v_gene: TRBV18
abundance: .
j_gene: TRBJ2-7
CDR3nt: TGTGCCAGCTCATCGCGGGACGTATGGGAGCAGTACTTC
CDR3aa: CASSSRDVWEQYF

d_gene: .
v_gene: TRBV6-6
abundance: .
j_gene: TRBJ1-1
CDR3nt: TGTGCCAGCAACCCGACCCGGGGGGGGAACACTGAAGCTTTCTTT
CDR3aa: CASNPTRGGNTEAFF

d_gene: .
v_gene: TRBV11-2
abundance: few
j_gene: TRBJ1-1
CDR3nt: TGTGCCAGCAGCTTAGCGGTGGCGGGGAATACTGAAGCTTTCTTT
CDR3aa: CASSLAVAGNTEAFF

d_gene: .
v_gene: TRBV9
abundance: .
j_gene: TRBJ1-5
CDR3nt: TGTGCCAGCAGCGTAAATTCGAACATCGGGCAGCCCCAGCATTTT
CDR3aa: CASSVNSNIGQPQHF

d_gene: TRBD1
v_gene: TRBV7-9
abundance: .
j_gene: TRBJ2-7
CDR3nt: TGTGCCAGCAGCCTTTCGACAGGGGGGATCTACGAGCAGTACTTC
CDR3aa: CASSLSTGGIYEQYF

d_gene: .
v_gene: TRBV18
abundance: .
j_gene: TRBJ2-7
CDR3nt: TGTGCCAGCTCACCACCCGGACTTCCCTACGAGCAGTACTTC
CDR3aa: CASSPPGLPYEQYF

d_gene: TRBD1
v_gene: TRBV28
abundance: .
j_gene: TRBJ2-7
CDR3nt: TGTGCCAGCCGGACAGGGGGATCCTACGAGCAGTACTTC
CDR3aa: CASRTGGSYEQYF

d_gene: .
v_gene: TRBV9
abundance: .
j_gene: TRBJ2-7
CDR3nt: TGTGCCAGCAGCGTTATGGAGGGTTCACCCTACGAGCAGTACTTC
CDR3aa: CASSVMEGSPYEQYF

d_gene: .
v_gene: TRBV4-2
abundance: .
j_gene: TRBJ1-4
CDR3nt: TGTGCCAGCAGCCAAGATAACCCGGCTGCCTTGGGGGAAAAACTGTTTTTT
CDR3aa: CASSQDNPAALGEKLFF

d_gene: .
v_gene: TRBV5-1
abundance: few
j_gene: TRBJ1-1
CDR3nt: TGCGCCAGCAGCTTGGAATCCTCTAACACTGAAGCTTTCTTT
CDR3aa: CASSLESSNTEAFF